This is a list of T cell receptor beta chains from one sample in a study of untreated major depressive disorder. The method was immunoSEQ multiplex PCR; TCRdb's version includes in-frame clones alone and lacks a portion of them. The table lists about 21,000 clones, 85% to 90% of them singletons. Sequencing input: CD4+ T cells from PBMCs. The receptors originated from a woman aged 40-49 years in good health. The CDR3 runs from the conserved cysteine through the conserved F or W. The order of the fields is clone size, V gene, J gene, CDR3 protein. Expanded clones get a size class; other rows say once, few or many, or leave the size out.

clone_size: .
v_call: TRBV15
j_call: TRBJ1-2
cdr3_aa: CATSRDRWADGYTF

clone_size: .
v_call: TRBV6-1
j_call: TRBJ1-3
cdr3_aa: CASSPTGGGNTIYF

clone_size: few
v_call: TRBV4-1
j_call: TRBJ1-2
cdr3_aa: CASSPAAWGNYGYTF

clone_size: .
v_call: TRBV29-1
j_call: TRBJ2-3
cdr3_aa: CSHHRGPTQYF

clone_size: few
v_call: TRBV27
j_call: TRBJ2-4
cdr3_aa: CASSLIAPGTRAPKNIQYF

clone_size: .
v_call: TRBV9
j_call: TRBJ2-5
cdr3_aa: CASSPSEGEWETQYF

clone_size: once
v_call: TRBV28
j_call: TRBJ2-6
cdr3_aa: CASSLAFMGGRSGANVLTF

clone_size: .
v_call: TRBV29-1
j_call: TRBJ1-1
cdr3_aa: CSVPGGLNTEAFF

clone_size: .
v_call: TRBV18
j_call: TRBJ2-5
cdr3_aa: CASSPPGLPGETQYF

clone_size: .
v_call: TRBV15
j_call: TRBJ2-7
cdr3_aa: CATSRDRTTNYEQYF

clone_size: once
v_call: TRBV19
j_call: TRBJ1-4
cdr3_aa: CASDRGVKGSNEKLFF

clone_size: .
v_call: TRBV5-4
j_call: TRBJ2-1
cdr3_aa: CASSSVTAVYNEQFF

clone_size: .
v_call: TRBV29-1
j_call: TRBJ2-3
cdr3_aa: CSVWVRQGSTDTQYF

clone_size: .
v_call: TRBV9
j_call: TRBJ2-3
cdr3_aa: CASSAGNPGTDTQYF

clone_size: .
v_call: TRBV11-2
j_call: TRBJ2-7
cdr3_aa: CASSSLAGGRTYEQYF

clone_size: .
v_call: TRBV18
j_call: TRBJ2-7
cdr3_aa: CASSPVTYLVRQTGGSYEQYF

clone_size: .
v_call: TRBV6-5
j_call: TRBJ2-2
cdr3_aa: CASRPRLENTGELFF

clone_size: once
v_call: TRBV11-2
j_call: TRBJ1-5
cdr3_aa: CASSLHGNQPQHF

clone_size: .
v_call: TRBV7-2
j_call: TRBJ2-3
cdr3_aa: CASSPDRSTDTQYF

clone_size: .
v_call: TRBV5-1
j_call: TRBJ2-1
cdr3_aa: CASSSPTRGGQRGRDEQFF

clone_size: .
v_call: TRBV7-2
j_call: TRBJ2-3
cdr3_aa: CASSPRTGSMTDTQYF

clone_size: .
v_call: TRBV7-2
j_call: TRBJ1-1
cdr3_aa: CASSLGRGSFLLGAFF

clone_size: .
v_call: TRBV6-6
j_call: TRBJ2-2
cdr3_aa: CASSYTGGNTGELFF

clone_size: .
v_call: TRBV6-5
j_call: TRBJ2-3
cdr3_aa: CASSFSSTDTQYF

clone_size: .
v_call: TRBV4-1
j_call: TRBJ2-2
cdr3_aa: CASSQGSGRYTGELFF

clone_size: .
v_call: TRBV2
j_call: TRBJ1-2
cdr3_aa: CANSEGPGLGYTF

clone_size: .
v_call: TRBV14
j_call: TRBJ2-7
cdr3_aa: CASSPRGGGEQYF

clone_size: .
v_call: TRBV11-2
j_call: TRBJ2-3
cdr3_aa: CASSAPGTDTQYF

clone_size: once
v_call: TRBV5-1
j_call: TRBJ2-1
cdr3_aa: CASYYTGEQFF

clone_size: .
v_call: TRBV7-2
j_call: TRBJ1-1
cdr3_aa: CASSPNPLGNTEAFF

clone_size: .
v_call: TRBV7-8
j_call: TRBJ2-3
cdr3_aa: CASSFGLAGGVDTQYF

clone_size: .
v_call: TRBV6-1
j_call: TRBJ1-1
cdr3_aa: CASSPKNTEAFF

clone_size: .
v_call: TRBV27
j_call: TRBJ1-3
cdr3_aa: CASSSTGYPGNTIYF

clone_size: .
v_call: TRBV7-9
j_call: TRBJ1-4
cdr3_aa: CASSSLRSSDGKLFF

clone_size: .
v_call: TRBV20-1
j_call: TRBJ1-1
cdr3_aa: CSAPQDSEAFF

clone_size: .
v_call: TRBV18
j_call: TRBJ2-2
cdr3_aa: CASSPRAVANTGELFF

clone_size: .
v_call: TRBV19
j_call: TRBJ2-1
cdr3_aa: CASSIGYRGEQFF

clone_size: .
v_call: TRBV6-5
j_call: TRBJ1-1
cdr3_aa: CASSYRAPVESEAFF

clone_size: .
v_call: TRBV5-1
j_call: TRBJ1-3
cdr3_aa: CASSLAGTGFGNTIYF

clone_size: .
v_call: TRBV28
j_call: TRBJ2-7
cdr3_aa: CASQDPLAGVWYEQYF

clone_size: .
v_call: TRBV15
j_call: TRBJ2-1
cdr3_aa: CATSKQFF

clone_size: .
v_call: TRBV20-1
j_call: TRBJ2-2
cdr3_aa: CTQRCTGELFF

clone_size: .
v_call: TRBV5-6
j_call: TRBJ2-7
cdr3_aa: CASSLGQGAYEQYF

clone_size: .
v_call: TRBV2
j_call: TRBJ1-1
cdr3_aa: CASTPTGVTEAFF

clone_size: .
v_call: TRBV5-1
j_call: TRBJ2-2
cdr3_aa: CASSSNRDRGSTGELFF

clone_size: .
v_call: TRBV4-1
j_call: TRBJ1-1
cdr3_aa: CASSQELWSEAFF

clone_size: once
v_call: TRBV27
j_call: TRBJ1-2
cdr3_aa: CASSSTAFYGYTF

clone_size: once
v_call: TRBV10-2
j_call: TRBJ2-6
cdr3_aa: CASSEFLGTGAGANVLTF

clone_size: .
v_call: TRBV7-6
j_call: TRBJ1-2
cdr3_aa: CASSLKGQGDYGYTF

clone_size: .
v_call: TRBV6-5
j_call: TRBJ2-5
cdr3_aa: CASSYSGRDQETQYF

clone_size: .
v_call: TRBV10-3
j_call: TRBJ2-1
cdr3_aa: CAINHGEYNNEQFF

clone_size: .
v_call: TRBV6-1
j_call: TRBJ2-3
cdr3_aa: CASSGRQGYVTDTQYF